A selection of T cell receptor beta chains follows, all from one sample in a study of regulatory T cells in long-lasting Graves disease. TCRdb re-called the multiplex PCR reads with MiXCR, one entry per CDR3 protein. Here the sample spans some 400,000 distinct CDR3 sequences, approximately 15% being singletons. The sample was also reused in another study, on T cells in Graves' hyperthyroidism and ophthalmopathy.

The sample in question was peripheral blood mononuclear cells (PBMCs), obtained at new diagnosis, from a patient treated with antithyroid drugs. These receptors all stem from a woman between 25 and 40 years old with Graves disease. CDR3s include the opening cysteine and the closing phenylalanine or tryptophan. A D gene is named only where the DNA matches it firmly. Clone size appears in some rows only: once, few, many, or a class for an expanded clone.

cdr3_nt cdr3_aa d_call j_call clone_size v_call
TGCGCCAGCAGCCAATTTGGCTCGACAGGGGATAATGAGCAGTTCTTC CASSQFGSTGDNEQFF TRBD1 TRBJ2-1 - TRBV4-1
TGTGCCAGCTTCGACCCGGACAGGACTAATTCACCCCTCCACTTT CASFDPDRTNSPLHF TRBD1 TRBJ1-6 many TRBV18
TGTGCCACCTCCGGAACTTCGAATCAGCCCCAGCATTTT CATSGTSNQPQHF - TRBJ1-5 many TRBV7-8
TGTGCCAGCAGTTTCCAGGATAACTATGGCTACACCTTC CASSFQDNYGYTF - TRBJ1-2 many TRBV28
TGCGCCAGCAGCCAAGATTTACCGGGAGACTACAATGAGCAGTTCTTC CASSQDLPGDYNEQFF - TRBJ2-1 few TRBV4-1
TGTGCCAGCGGGACAGGTAAACCTATCGAGCAGTTCTTC CASGTGKPIEQFF TRBD1 TRBJ2-1 - TRBV24-1
TGTGCCAGCGGCCCCATAGCCAAAAACATTCAGTACTTC CASGPIAKNIQYF - TRBJ2-4 many TRBV2
TGTGCCTGCTATTCGGGGCGGGGAGCGAACTATGGCTACACCTTC CACYSGRGANYGYTF - TRBJ1-2 many TRBV30
TGTGCCAGCTCACCTCAGGGGAGACTCACAGATACGCAGTATTTT CASSPQGRLTDTQYF - TRBJ2-3 many TRBV18
TGTGCCAGCAGCTTAGGGGTCTCGGCCACTGAAGCTTTCTTT CASSLGVSATEAFF - TRBJ1-1 many TRBV7-9
TGTGCCAGCAGCTACCCGGGTGGTGACGAGCAGTACTTC CASSYPGGDEQYF - TRBJ2-7 many TRBV7-9
TGTGCCAGCAGCTTCGGCGTAAGGCAGGGTGGGGAGACCCAGTACTTC CASSFGVRQGGETQYF - TRBJ2-5 many TRBV11-2
TGTGCCAGCAGTCGGGCCCCGCGGGGAAACTATGGCTACACCTTC CASSRAPRGNYGYTF - TRBJ1-2 many TRBV12-3/TRBV12-4
TGCGCCAGCAGCGAGCGGAGCGGGCGTAGTACGCAGTATTTT CASSERSGRSTQYF - TRBJ2-3 many TRBV5-1
TGCGCCAGCAGCCGGGTGGGGGAGCTTAACTATGGCTACACCTTC CASSRVGELNYGYTF - TRBJ1-2 many TRBV5-1
TGTGCCAGCAGTCGCTTCGGGGGGGCGTACGAGCAGTACTTC CASSRFGGAYEQYF TRBD2 TRBJ2-7 - TRBV12-3/TRBV12-4
TGTGCCAGCAGCTTAGGCACCCGGGACAGGGGAGAGACCCAGTACTTC CASSLGTRDRGETQYF TRBD1 TRBJ2-5 many TRBV11-2
TGTGCCAGCAGTTACTCAAGCAGGCTGAACACTGAAGCTTTCTTT CASSYSSRLNTEAFF - TRBJ1-1 - TRBV6-5
TGTGCCAGCAGTGAAGCTTCTTTTCGTTGGGTAGCGGGAGCGATAAGCACAGATACGCAGTATTTT CASSEASFRWVAGAISTDTQYF TRBD2 TRBJ2-3 many TRBV2
TGTGCCAGCAGTGCCCGGGACCAACAAGAGACCCAGTACTTC CASSARDQQETQYF - TRBJ2-5 many TRBV12-3/TRBV12-4
TGTGCCAGCAGCTTAGTGCCTAGCAGTTATGAGCAGTTCTTC CASSLVPSSYEQFF - TRBJ2-1 few TRBV7-2
TGCAGTGCTAGCCAATGGACTAGCGGGAGCGTCTACAATGAGCAGTTCTTC CSASQWTSGSVYNEQFF TRBD2 TRBJ2-1 many TRBV20-1
TGTGCCAGCAGTTTGAGACAGGAGAATCAGCCCCAGCATTTT CASSLRQENQPQHF - TRBJ1-5 many TRBV12-3/TRBV12-4
TGTGCCAGCAGCTGGGGGGAGGAGCAGTACTTC CASSWGEEQYF - TRBJ2-7 - TRBV5-8
TGTGCCAGCAGCGTAGCCGGGGGATCCAAAAACATTCAGTACTTC CASSVAGGSKNIQYF - TRBJ2-4 few TRBV9
TGTGCCAGCAGCCCGGGACTAGCGGGAGTCCCCTACGAGCAGTACTTC CASSPGLAGVPYEQYF TRBD2 TRBJ2-7 many TRBV5-1
TGTGCCAGCAGCCAAGACCACGGTCCGAAGACCCAGTACTTC CASSQDHGPKTQYF - TRBJ2-5 many TRBV3-1
TGCAGTGCTAGAGATGCTGGGCCTGAGCAGTACTTC CSARDAGPEQYF - TRBJ2-7 - TRBV20-1
TGTGCCAGCAGGGGGGCAGGGGGAAGCACAGATACGCAGTATTTT CASRGAGGSTDTQYF TRBD1 TRBJ2-3 many TRBV28
TGCAGTGCTAGGCTCGGGACTAGCGTCAACACCGGGGAGCTGTTTTTT CSARLGTSVNTGELFF TRBD2 TRBJ2-2 - TRBV20-1
TGTGCCAGCAGTGGAACCTCACAGGGTGATCCCAATGAGCAGTTCTTC CASSGTSQGDPNEQFF - TRBJ2-1 many TRBV6-2/TRBV6-3
TGTGCCAGCAGCCATCGAGAGTCTAGCACAGATACGCAGTATTTT CASSHRESSTDTQYF - TRBJ2-3 many TRBV12-3/TRBV12-4
TGTGCCAGTACGATCCGGAGGGCAGGGTACACTGAAGCTTTCTTT CASTIRRAGYTEAFF - TRBJ1-1 few TRBV19
TGTGCCAGCAGTTTATATGGGACAGGGAGGGACACCGGGGAGCTGTTTTTT CASSLYGTGRDTGELFF TRBD1 TRBJ2-2 - TRBV27
TGTGCCACCAGTGATGGGGCCGGGGGGAGAGGCAGTCAGCCCCAGCATTTT CATSDGAGGRGSQPQHF - TRBJ1-5 - TRBV24-1
TGTGCCAGCAGTGAAGACGGGACAGGGCTACGGGAGCTGTTTTTT CASSEDGTGLRELFF TRBD1 TRBJ2-2 many TRBV12-3/TRBV12-4
TGCAGCGCTGACCCCACGGCAGGGTTGAGCACTGAAGCTTTCTTT CSADPTAGLSTEAFF - TRBJ1-1 many TRBV29-1
TGTGCCAGCAGCTTGGGCCACACCGGGGAGCTGTTTTTT CASSLGHTGELFF - TRBJ2-2 - TRBV5-6
TGCAGTGCTAGGAGCAGGACGATGGGGGAGCAGTACTTC CSARSRTMGEQYF - TRBJ2-7 many TRBV20-1
TGTGCCACCAGTGACCCGGACAGGAGACTCAATGAGCAGTTCTTC CATSDPDRRLNEQFF TRBD1 TRBJ2-1 few TRBV24-1
TGCAGTGCTAGAGATGGGGCGACCTACAATGAGCAGTTCTTC CSARDGATYNEQFF - TRBJ2-1 many TRBV20-1
TGTGCCAGCAGCGTAACGGAGGGCGGGGAGCTGTTTTTT CASSVTEGGELFF - TRBJ2-2 - TRBV9
TGTGCCAGCAGTTTGGGGGGACTAGCCAAAAACATTCAGTACTTC CASSLGGLAKNIQYF - TRBJ2-4 - TRBV28
TGTGCCAGCTCACCACCGGACAGGGGAACTGAAGCTTTCTTT CASSPPDRGTEAFF TRBD1 TRBJ1-1 many TRBV18